This TCR beta chain was found in a study of cytomegalovirus exposure and HLA in healthy donors. It was with 60 Vbeta and 13 Jbeta primers that the PCR ran. TCRdb's copy holds only in-frame clones and misses some; the assay was immunoSEQ multiplex PCR. This table holds 150,000 or so clones, 70% to 80% found once. With 1 base removed from V and 4 bases from J, the gap between germline ends came to 13 bases. The V gene's germline CDR1 is LGHNA and CDR2 YSLEER. This CDR3 contains 15 residues. The sequencing input was PBMCs. The TCR comes from a man aged 35-49 years in good health and CMV-seropositive. This chain connects TRBV4-3 to TRBJ2-5; tentative D call: TRBD2 (5 bases). The CDR3 protein is CASSQVGTSGETQYF. In DNA, the CDR3 is TGCGCCAGCAGCCAAGTAGGAACTAGTGGAGAGACCCAGTACTTC.